The rows below give T cell receptor beta chains drawn from one sample of a study of identical twins. TCRdb re-called the 5' RACE reads with MiXCR, one entry per CDR3 protein. The data contain about 490,000 distinct CDR3 sequences, nearly 15% of them singletons. The data were also submitted as part of a second study, on yellow fever vaccine responses in identical twins.

The sample was CD4+ T cells sorted from blood. These receptors came from a woman aged 18-29 years in good health. Each CDR3 is given with its conserved first and last residue. The order of the fields is clone size, J gene, V gene, D gene, CDR3 DNA, CDR3 protein. A D gene is named only where the DNA matches it firmly. Size is omitted from some rows. Given values are once, few, many or a class for expanded clones.

size: few
J: TRBJ1-2
V: TRBV9
D: NA
DNA: TGTGCCAGCAGCGTAATGTCTGACTATGGCTACACCTTC
CDR3: CASSVMSDYGYTF

size: few
J: TRBJ2-1
V: TRBV24-1
D: TRBD2
DNA: TGTGCCACCAGTGACTCCGGACTAGCGGGAACCTACAATGAGCAGTTCTTC
CDR3: CATSDSGLAGTYNEQFF

size: few
J: TRBJ1-2
V: TRBV5-6
D: TRBD1
DNA: TGTGCCAGCAGCTTGGCGGACAGGACTAACTATGGCTACACCTTC
CDR3: CASSLADRTNYGYTF

size: NA
J: TRBJ2-2
V: TRBV7-9
D: NA
DNA: TGTGCCAGCAGCTTTATAACAACCGGGGAGCTGTTTTTT
CDR3: CASSFITTGELFF

size: NA
J: TRBJ2-2
V: TRBV10-3
D: NA
DNA: TGTGCCATCAGTCGTGATAGTTTGACGGGGGTGCCGAACACCGGGGAGCTGTTTTTT
CDR3: CAISRDSLTGVPNTGELFF

size: NA
J: TRBJ2-5
V: TRBV6-5
D: NA
DNA: TGTGCCAGCAGGGGCCGAAAAGAGACCCAGTACTTC
CDR3: CASRGRKETQYF

size: NA
J: TRBJ2-2
V: TRBV10-3
D: NA
DNA: TGTGCCATCAGTGAGTCTATAATAGAAGACACCGGGGAGCTGTTTTTT
CDR3: CAISESIIEDTGELFF

size: few
J: TRBJ2-1
V: TRBV2
D: NA
DNA: TGTGCCAGCAGCTGGTACACGTACAATGAACAGTTCTTC
CDR3: CASSWYTYNEQFF

size: NA
J: TRBJ1-1
V: TRBV5-1
D: TRBD1
DNA: TGCGCCAGCAGCTTGGCTTCTGGGACAGGGTCTGAAGCTTTCTTT
CDR3: CASSLASGTGSEAFF

size: few
J: TRBJ2-1
V: TRBV27
D: TRBD2
DNA: TGTGCCAGCAGAGCGGGAGCAATCAATGAGCAGTTCTTC
CDR3: CASRAGAINEQFF

size: few
J: TRBJ2-3
V: TRBV12-3/TRBV12-4
D: TRBD1
DNA: TGTGCCAGCAGTTTAGGAGGGACAGGGGGAACCACAGATACGCAGTATTTT
CDR3: CASSLGGTGGTTDTQYF

size: NA
J: TRBJ2-7
V: TRBV28
D: TRBD1
DNA: TGTGCCAGCAGTTTCACAGGGGGCTGGTACGAGCAGTACTTC
CDR3: CASSFTGGWYEQYF

size: few
J: TRBJ2-7
V: TRBV12-3/TRBV12-4
D: NA
DNA: TGTGCCAGCAGTTTAGCGGGCCAGAGGGCCTCCTACGAGCAGTACTTC
CDR3: CASSLAGQRASYEQYF

size: NA
J: TRBJ1-3
V: TRBV12-3/TRBV12-4
D: NA
DNA: TGTGCCAGCAGTGGTCGGGTCTCTGGAAACACCATATATTTT
CDR3: CASSGRVSGNTIYF

size: few
J: TRBJ2-2
V: TRBV25-1
D: NA
DNA: TGTGCCAGCAGTCCCTGGGTCAACACCGGGGAGCTGTTTTTT
CDR3: CASSPWVNTGELFF

size: NA
J: TRBJ2-3
V: TRBV10-3
D: NA
DNA: TGTGCCATCAGTGAGTCACAGGGGAGGACAGATACGCAGTATTTT
CDR3: CAISESQGRTDTQYF

size: many
J: TRBJ2-1
V: TRBV12-3/TRBV12-4
D: TRBD2
DNA: TGTGCCAGCAGTGGGGGGGGACTTAGCTCCTACAATGAGCAGTTCTTC
CDR3: CASSGGGLSSYNEQFF

size: NA
J: TRBJ2-3
V: TRBV2
D: TRBD2
DNA: TGTGCCAGCAGGCGGGGGGGTTCGCAGTATTTT
CDR3: CASRRGGSQYF

size: few
J: TRBJ2-1
V: TRBV29-1
D: NA
DNA: TGCAGCGTTGATGAAACCAATGAGCAGTTCTTC
CDR3: CSVDETNEQFF

size: NA
J: TRBJ2-2
V: TRBV29-1
D: TRBD2
DNA: TGCAGCGTCCCAGCGGGGGGGCTTCCCGGGGAGCTGTTTTTT
CDR3: CSVPAGGLPGELFF

size: NA
J: TRBJ2-1
V: TRBV29-1
D: NA
DNA: TGCAGCGTTGCCCCGGGGGCCGATGAGCAGTTCTTC
CDR3: CSVAPGADEQFF

size: NA
J: TRBJ2-7
V: TRBV3-1
D: TRBD2
DNA: TGTGCCAGCAGCCAAGATGCTAGCGGGGCCTACGAGCAGTACTTC
CDR3: CASSQDASGAYEQYF

size: NA
J: TRBJ1-4
V: TRBV27
D: NA
DNA: TGTGCCAGCAGTTTATCTTGGGCAGTCAAGCATGAAAAACTGTTTTTT
CDR3: CASSLSWAVKHEKLFF

size: few
J: TRBJ2-3
V: TRBV20-1
D: TRBD2
DNA: TGCAGTGCTACTTCGAGAGCGGGAAGCACAGATACGCAGTATTTT
CDR3: CSATSRAGSTDTQYF

size: few
J: TRBJ1-1
V: TRBV28
D: NA
DNA: TGTGCCAGCAGTTTGATAAGGGGAGGGAGCACTGAAGCTTTCTTT
CDR3: CASSLIRGGSTEAFF

size: NA
J: TRBJ2-3
V: TRBV19
D: TRBD2
DNA: TGTGCCAGTAGTCCCCTCCGGGACTATGGCACAGATACGCAGTATTTT
CDR3: CASSPLRDYGTDTQYF

size: few
J: TRBJ2-2
V: TRBV28
D: TRBD1
DNA: TGTGCCAGCATCCGTCGACAGGGCGGCACCGGGGAGCTGTTTTTT
CDR3: CASIRRQGGTGELFF

size: NA
J: TRBJ2-7
V: TRBV20-1
D: TRBD2
DNA: TGCAGTGCTTCAAGCGGGAGTTCCTACGAGCAGTACTTC
CDR3: CSASSGSSYEQYF

size: NA
J: TRBJ2-1
V: TRBV6-2/TRBV6-3
D: TRBD2
DNA: TGTGCCAGCAGTAGACTAGCTACCCCTAATGAGCAGTTCTTC
CDR3: CASSRLATPNEQFF

size: few
J: TRBJ2-2
V: TRBV7-2
D: NA
DNA: TGTGCCAGCAGGGGTCAGGCCAAAGGGGAGCTGTTTTTT
CDR3: CASRGQAKGELFF

size: few
J: TRBJ2-2
V: TRBV10-3
D: TRBD2
DNA: TGTGCCATCAGTGAACGGACTAGCAACACCGGGGAGCTGTTTTTT
CDR3: CAISERTSNTGELFF

size: NA
J: TRBJ2-3
V: TRBV11-2
D: TRBD2
DNA: TGTGCCAGCAGACTAGCGGGGGGGCCTTTCCCAGATACGCAGTATTTT
CDR3: CASRLAGGPFPDTQYF

size: few
J: TRBJ2-2
V: TRBV5-5
D: TRBD2
DNA: TGTGCCAGCAGCTTGGTTGTTAGCGGGAGTATAGCCGGGGAGCTGTTTTTT
CDR3: CASSLVVSGSIAGELFF

size: NA
J: TRBJ2-1
V: TRBV6-1
D: TRBD2
DNA: TGTGCCAGCAGCTCGCGGGGGGACGGTAATGAGCAGTTCTTC
CDR3: CASSSRGDGNEQFF

size: NA
J: TRBJ1-3
V: TRBV29-1
D: NA
DNA: TGCAGCGGGGGGACGGGCTCTGGAAACACCATATATTTT
CDR3: CSGGTGSGNTIYF

size: NA
J: TRBJ1-5
V: TRBV28
D: TRBD1
DNA: TGTGCCAGCAGTTTGACAGGGCTCGGGCCCCAGCATTTT
CDR3: CASSLTGLGPQHF

size: few
J: TRBJ2-7
V: TRBV7-9
D: NA
DNA: TGTGCCAGCAGCGATGGACAGTCCTACGAGCAGTACTTC
CDR3: CASSDGQSYEQYF

size: NA
J: TRBJ2-2
V: TRBV12-3/TRBV12-4
D: NA
DNA: TGTGCCAGCAGTTTAGGGGTCGGACGGGTCGGGGAGCTGTTTTTT
CDR3: CASSLGVGRVGELFF

size: NA
J: TRBJ2-5
V: TRBV7-2
D: NA
DNA: TGTGCCAGCAGCCCCAGGGGTGGGGAGACCCAGTACTTC
CDR3: CASSPRGGETQYF

size: once
J: TRBJ1-1
V: TRBV4-1
D: NA
DNA: TGCGCCAGCAGCCACCACTCGCGGACTGAAGCTTTCTTT
CDR3: CASSHHSRTEAFF

size: NA
J: TRBJ2-7
V: TRBV20-1
D: NA
DNA: TGCAGTGCTAGAGATCCTTCCCCCGGGAGCAGATACGAGCAGTACTTC
CDR3: CSARDPSPGSRYEQYF

size: few
J: TRBJ2-3
V: TRBV2
D: NA
DNA: TGTGCCAGCAGTGATTGGGCCAAGGGGGATACGCAGTATTTT
CDR3: CASSDWAKGDTQYF

size: NA
J: TRBJ2-7
V: TRBV6-2/TRBV6-3
D: NA
DNA: TGTGCCAGCAGTTACTCTACAACAAAACCCTCCTACGAGCAGTACTTC
CDR3: CASSYSTTKPSYEQYF

size: NA
J: TRBJ2-5
V: TRBV7-2
D: NA
DNA: TGTGCCAGCAGCCGAACGCCGGGGTACCAAGAGACCCAGTACTTC
CDR3: CASSRTPGYQETQYF

size: few
J: TRBJ2-3
V: TRBV20-1
D: TRBD2
DNA: TGCAGCTGGGCCCTAGCGGGAGTTTCAGATACGCAGTATTTT
CDR3: CSWALAGVSDTQYF

size: NA
J: TRBJ1-6
V: TRBV6-5
D: NA
DNA: TGTGCCAGCAGTTGCGGGGGGGAAAATAATTCACCCCTCCACTTT
CDR3: CASSCGGENNSPLHF

size: NA
J: TRBJ2-1
V: TRBV20-1
D: TRBD2
DNA: TGCAGTGCTCGACAACTAGCGGGAGTAACCTACAATGAGCAGTTCTTC
CDR3: CSARQLAGVTYNEQFF

size: few
J: TRBJ2-3
V: TRBV12-3/TRBV12-4
D: NA
DNA: TGTGCCAGCAGCCCCGGACGAATAACAGATACGCAGTATTTT
CDR3: CASSPGRITDTQYF

size: NA
J: TRBJ2-1
V: TRBV28
D: NA
DNA: TGTGCCAGCAGTCCGACCACAGGGTCCCTTTTGGATGAGCAGTTCTTC
CDR3: CASSPTTGSLLDEQFF

size: NA
J: TRBJ1-2
V: TRBV6-1
D: TRBD1
DNA: TGTGCCAGCAGTACGGGGACAGGGGATGGCTACACCTTC
CDR3: CASSTGTGDGYTF

size: NA
J: TRBJ1-1
V: TRBV6-1
D: NA
DNA: TGTGCCAGCAGTGAAGCGTGGCAGAACACTGAAGCTTTCTTT
CDR3: CASSEAWQNTEAFF

size: few
J: TRBJ2-5
V: TRBV10-3
D: TRBD1
DNA: TGTGCCATCAGTGATTTAGTTGCCAGGGGGAATAGAGAGACCCAGTACTTC
CDR3: CAISDLVARGNRETQYF

size: NA
J: TRBJ2-7
V: TRBV5-1
D: NA
DNA: TGCGCCAGCAGCACACGGGCTCGGGTTGGCGAGCAGTACTTC
CDR3: CASSTRARVGEQYF

size: NA
J: TRBJ2-5
V: TRBV15
D: NA
DNA: TGTGCCACCAGCAGAGATATAGGGGCGGTCACGACCCAGTACTTC
CDR3: CATSRDIGAVTTQYF

size: NA
J: TRBJ2-7
V: TRBV3-1
D: TRBD2
DNA: TGTGCCAGCAGCTTCGCCGGGACTAGCGCATCCTACGAGCAGTACTTC
CDR3: CASSFAGTSASYEQYF

size: NA
J: TRBJ2-1
V: TRBV6-5
D: NA
DNA: TGTGCCAGCAGTTACGGAGGCAGTTACAATGAGCAGTTCTTC
CDR3: CASSYGGSYNEQFF

size: few
J: TRBJ2-7
V: TRBV5-5
D: TRBD1
DNA: TGTGCCAGCAGCTTCGGACAGGGGAAGTACGAGCAGTACTTC
CDR3: CASSFGQGKYEQYF

size: NA
J: TRBJ2-3
V: TRBV7-3
D: NA
DNA: TGTGCCAGCAGCCCAGACAGTCTAGATCAGCAGTATTTT
CDR3: CASSPDSLDQQYF